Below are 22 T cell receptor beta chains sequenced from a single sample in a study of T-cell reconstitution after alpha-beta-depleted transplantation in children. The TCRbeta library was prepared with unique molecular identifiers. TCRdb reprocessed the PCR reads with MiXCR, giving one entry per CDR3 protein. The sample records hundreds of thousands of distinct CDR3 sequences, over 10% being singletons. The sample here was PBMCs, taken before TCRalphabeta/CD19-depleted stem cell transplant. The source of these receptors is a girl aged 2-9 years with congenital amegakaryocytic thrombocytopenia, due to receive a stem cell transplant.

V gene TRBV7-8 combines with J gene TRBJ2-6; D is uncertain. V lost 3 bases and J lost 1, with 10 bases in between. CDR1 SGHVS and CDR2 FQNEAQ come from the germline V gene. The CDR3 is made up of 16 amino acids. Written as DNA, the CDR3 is TGTGCCAGCAGCTTCCTAACTCTGTCTGGGGCCAACGTCCTGACTTTC. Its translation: CASSFLTLSGANVLTF.

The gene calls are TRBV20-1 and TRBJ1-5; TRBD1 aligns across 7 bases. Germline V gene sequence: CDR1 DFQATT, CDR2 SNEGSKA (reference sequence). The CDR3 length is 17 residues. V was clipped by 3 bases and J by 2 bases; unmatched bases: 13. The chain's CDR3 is CSASRGRGSSRNQPQHF. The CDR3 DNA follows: TGCAGTGCTAGTAGGGGGCGCGGGAGTAGTCGCAATCAGCCCCAGCATTTT.

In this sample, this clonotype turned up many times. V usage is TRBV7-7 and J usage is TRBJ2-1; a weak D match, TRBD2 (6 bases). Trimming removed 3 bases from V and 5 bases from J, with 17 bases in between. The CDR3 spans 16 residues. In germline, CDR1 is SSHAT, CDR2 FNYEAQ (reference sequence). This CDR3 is CASSLAGAGINNEQFF. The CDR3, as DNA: TGTGCCAGCAGCTTGGCCGGGGCGGGGATCAACAATGAGCAGTTCTTC.

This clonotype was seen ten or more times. CDR3 nucleotide sequence: TGTGCCACCAGCAGAGATACGGAATTTGAGACAGGGTGGTGGGAGACCCAGTACTTC. Its protein product is CATSRDTEFETGWWETQYF. The rearrangement uses TRBV15 and TRBJ2-5; 7 nucleotides line up with TRBD1. The germline CDR1 and CDR2 sequences are LNHNV and YYDKDF (reference sequence). The CDR3 is made up of 19 amino acids. V shed 0 bases, J shed 5 bases, and the junction held 18 bases outside the gene matches.

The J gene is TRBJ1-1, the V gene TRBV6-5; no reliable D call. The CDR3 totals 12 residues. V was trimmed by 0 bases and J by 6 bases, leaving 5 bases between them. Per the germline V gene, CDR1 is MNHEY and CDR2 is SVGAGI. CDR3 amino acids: CASSYSGSEAFF. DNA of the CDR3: TGTGCCAGCAGTTACTCAGGGTCTGAAGCTTTCTTT.

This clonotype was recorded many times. This chain's CDR3 is CAISDVGTYGYTF. In nucleotides, the CDR3 is TGTGCCATCAGTGATGTGGGCACCTATGGCTACACCTTC. This chain uses TRBV10-3 with TRBJ1-2; D gene unclear. The V gene lost 3 bases and the J gene lost 4 bases, with 9 bases spanning the gap. The CDR3 consists of 13 residues. CDR1 is ENHRY, CDR2 SYGVKD, per germline.

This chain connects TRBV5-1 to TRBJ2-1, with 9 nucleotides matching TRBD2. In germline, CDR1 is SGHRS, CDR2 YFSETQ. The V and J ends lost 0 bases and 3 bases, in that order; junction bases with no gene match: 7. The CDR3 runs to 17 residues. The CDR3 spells CASSLEGGGRVYNEQFF. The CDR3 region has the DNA TGCGCCAGCAGCTTGGAGGGTGGCGGGAGGGTCTACAATGAGCAGTTCTTC.

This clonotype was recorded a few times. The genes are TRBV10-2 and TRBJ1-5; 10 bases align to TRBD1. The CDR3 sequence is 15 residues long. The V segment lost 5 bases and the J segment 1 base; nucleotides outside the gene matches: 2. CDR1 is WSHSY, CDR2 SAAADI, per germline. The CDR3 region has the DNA TGCGCCAGCAGTTGGGGACAGGGGAGCAATCAGCCCCAGCATTTT. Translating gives CASSWGQGSNQPQHF.

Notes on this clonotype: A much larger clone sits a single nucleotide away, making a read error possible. The CDR3 coding sequence is TGCACCAGCAGCCCTGGGACAGGGAATAACTATGGCTACACCTTC. It encodes CTSSPGTGNNYGYTF. The gene calls are TRBV5-1 and TRBJ1-2; 9 positions match TRBD1. The CDR3 consists of 15 residues. The germline V gene encodes CDR1 SGHRS and CDR2 YFSETQ.

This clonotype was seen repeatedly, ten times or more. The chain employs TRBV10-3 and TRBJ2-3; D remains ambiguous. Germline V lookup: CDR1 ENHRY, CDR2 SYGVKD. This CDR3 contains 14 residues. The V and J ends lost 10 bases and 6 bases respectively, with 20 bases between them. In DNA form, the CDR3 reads TGTGCCAGTCGCCCTGTCATGGGTGGTGATACGCAGTATTTT. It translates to CASRPVMGGDTQYF.

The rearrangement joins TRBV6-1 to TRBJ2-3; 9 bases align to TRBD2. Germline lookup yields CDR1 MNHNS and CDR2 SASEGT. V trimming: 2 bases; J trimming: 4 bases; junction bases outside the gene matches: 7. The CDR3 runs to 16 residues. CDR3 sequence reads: CASSEIPGLAPDTQYF. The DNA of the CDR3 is TGTGCCAGCAGTGAAATACCGGGACTAGCACCAGATACGCAGTATTTT.

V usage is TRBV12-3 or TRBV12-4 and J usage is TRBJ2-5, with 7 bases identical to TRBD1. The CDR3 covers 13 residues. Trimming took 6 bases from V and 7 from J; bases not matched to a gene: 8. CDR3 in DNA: TGTGCCAGCAGAACTGGACAGGCGGGGACCCAGTACTTC. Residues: CASRTGQAGTQYF.

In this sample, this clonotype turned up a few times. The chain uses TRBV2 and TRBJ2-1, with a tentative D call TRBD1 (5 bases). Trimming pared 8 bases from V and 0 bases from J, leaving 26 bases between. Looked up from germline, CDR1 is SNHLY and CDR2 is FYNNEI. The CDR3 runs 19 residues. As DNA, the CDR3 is TGTGCCAGCGCGAGCGACGTGTTTGTGGGGCCGAGCTCCTACAATGAGCAGTTCTTC. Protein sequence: CASASDVFVGPSSYNEQFF.

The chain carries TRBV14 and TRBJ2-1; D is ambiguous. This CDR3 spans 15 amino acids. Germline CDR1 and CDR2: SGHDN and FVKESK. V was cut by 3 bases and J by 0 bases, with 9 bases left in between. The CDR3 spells CASSQFQSSYNEQFF. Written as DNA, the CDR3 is TGTGCCAGCAGCCAGTTTCAATCCTCCTACAATGAGCAGTTCTTC.

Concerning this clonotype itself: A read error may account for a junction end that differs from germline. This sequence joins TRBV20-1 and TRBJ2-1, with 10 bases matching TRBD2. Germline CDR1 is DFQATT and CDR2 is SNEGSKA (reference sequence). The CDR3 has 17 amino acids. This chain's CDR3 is CCARGGSGGIFYNEQFF. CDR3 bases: TGCTGTGCTAGAGGGGGTAGCGGGGGGATTTTCTACAATGAGCAGTTCTTC.

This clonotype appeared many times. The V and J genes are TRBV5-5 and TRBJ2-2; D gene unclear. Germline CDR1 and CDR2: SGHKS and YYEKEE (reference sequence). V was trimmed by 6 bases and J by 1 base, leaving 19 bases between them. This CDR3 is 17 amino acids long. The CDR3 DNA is TGTGCCAGCACCCCGCCCGGGCAGCCACTGAACACCGGGGAGCTGTTTTTT. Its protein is CASTPPGQPLNTGELFF.

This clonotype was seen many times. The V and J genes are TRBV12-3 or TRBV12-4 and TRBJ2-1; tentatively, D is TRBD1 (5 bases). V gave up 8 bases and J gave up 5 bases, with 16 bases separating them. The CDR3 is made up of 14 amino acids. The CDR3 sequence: CASALLTVDNEQFF. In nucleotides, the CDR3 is TGTGCCAGCGCCTTACTGACAGTCGACAATGAGCAGTTCTTC.

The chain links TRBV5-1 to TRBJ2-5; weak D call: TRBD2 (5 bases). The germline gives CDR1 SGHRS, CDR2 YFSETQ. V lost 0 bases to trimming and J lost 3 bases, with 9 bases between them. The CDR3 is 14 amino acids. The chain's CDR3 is CASSLETTKETQYF. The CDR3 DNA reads TGCGCCAGCAGCTTGGAGACTACAAAAGAGACCCAGTACTTC.

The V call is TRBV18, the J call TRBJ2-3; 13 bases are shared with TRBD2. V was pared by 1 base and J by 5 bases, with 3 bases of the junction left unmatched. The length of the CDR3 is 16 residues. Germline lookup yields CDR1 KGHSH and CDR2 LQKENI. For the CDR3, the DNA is TGTGCCAGCTCACCACGGACTAGCGGGAGTGAAGATACGCAGTATTTT. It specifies CASSPRTSGSEDTQYF. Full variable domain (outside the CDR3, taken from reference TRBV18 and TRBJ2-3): NAGVMQNPRHLVRRRGQEARLRCSPMKGHSHVYWYRQLPEEGLKFMVYLQKENIIDESGMPKERFSAEFPKEGPSILRIQQVVRGDSAAYFCASSPRTSGSEDTQYFGPGTRLTVL.

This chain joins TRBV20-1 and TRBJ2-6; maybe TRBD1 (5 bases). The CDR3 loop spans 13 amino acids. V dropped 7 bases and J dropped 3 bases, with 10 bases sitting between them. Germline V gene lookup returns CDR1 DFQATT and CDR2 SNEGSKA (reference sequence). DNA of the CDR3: TGCAGTGTTCTCAGGGATGGGGCCAACGTCCTGACTTTC. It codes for CSVLRDGANVLTF.

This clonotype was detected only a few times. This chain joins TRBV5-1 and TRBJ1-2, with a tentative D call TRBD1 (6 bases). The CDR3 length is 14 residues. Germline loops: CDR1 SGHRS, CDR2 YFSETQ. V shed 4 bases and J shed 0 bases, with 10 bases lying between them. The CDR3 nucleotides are TGCGCCAGCAGCACTCCAGGGGCTAACTATGGCTACACCTTC. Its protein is CASSTPGANYGYTF.

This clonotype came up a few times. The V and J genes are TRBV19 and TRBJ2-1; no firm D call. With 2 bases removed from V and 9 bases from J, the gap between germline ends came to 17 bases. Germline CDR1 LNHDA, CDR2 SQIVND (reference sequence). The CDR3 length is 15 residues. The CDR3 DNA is TGTGCCAGTAGTATACTCGATATTATTACAACTGAGCAGTTCTTC. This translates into CASSILDIITTEQFF.